A selection of T cell receptor beta chains follows, all from one sample in a study of blood T cell repertoires in COVID-19. Here immunoSEQ multiplex PCR was the method, and the copy in TCRdb shows in-frame clones only, minus some. The sample includes about 200,000 clones, 70% to 90% of them seen just once. The sequenced material came from peripheral blood. The receptors stem from a woman aged 80 or over with acute or convalescent COVID-19. Both conserved end residues are part of each CDR3. A D gene is named only where the DNA matches it firmly. Expanded clones are given a class, and other clones once, few, many or no size at all.

>TRBV18|.|.|TRBJ1-2
CASSPPGLNYGYTF
TGTGCCAGCTCACCACCGGGACTTAACTATGGCTACACCTTC
>TRBV7-2|TRBD2|.|TRBJ2-1
CASSVSGSLYNEQFF
TGTGCCAGCAGCGTTAGCGGGAGCCTTTACAATGAGCAGTTCTTC
>TRBV5-6|TRBD1|.|TRBJ1-1
CASRAGTGYNPEAFF
TGTGCCAGCAGGGCCGGGACAGGGTATAACCCTGAAGCTTTCTTT
>TRBV27|.|.|TRBJ2-3
CASSFQTDTQYF
TGTGCCAGCAGTTTCCAAACAGATACGCAGTATTTT
>TRBV30|.|many|TRBJ2-1
CAWSVILISEQFF
TGTGCCTGGAGTGTAATTCTAATAAGTGAGCAGTTCTTC
>TRBV18|.|.|TRBJ2-1
CASSPEAGNNEQFF
TGTGCCAGCTCACCAGAGGCGGGAAACAATGAGCAGTTCTTC
>TRBV11-2|TRBD2|.|TRBJ2-3
CASSFRISGRLGTDTQYF
TGTGCCAGCAGCTTCAGAATTAGCGGGAGGCTCGGCACAGATACGCAGTATTTT
>TRBV5-1|.|few|TRBJ1-2
CASSLGLSVAYGYTF
TGCGCCAGCAGCTTGGGTTTGTCAGTCGCTTATGGCTACACCTTC
>TRBV7-9|.|.|TRBJ1-4
CASLRKQGSNEKLFF
TGTGCCAGCCTACGGAAGCAGGGGTCTAATGAAAAACTGTTTTTT
>TRBV7-9|TRBD2|.|TRBJ2-7
CASSLPSGSHEQYF
TGTGCCAGCAGCTTACCTAGCGGGAGTCACGAGCAGTACTTC
>TRBV18|.|.|TRBJ1-2
CASSGADSYGYTF
TGTGCCAGCTCAGGAGCAGATTCCTATGGCTACACCTTC
>TRBV27|.|.|TRBJ2-1
CASRISSYNEQFF
TGTGCCAGTCGAATTAGCTCCTACAATGAGCAGTTCTTC
>TRBV7-2|TRBD2|.|TRBJ2-7
CASSHHVRLAGDGEQYF
TGTGCCAGCAGCCACCATGTAAGACTAGCGGGAGATGGCGAGCAGTACTTC
>TRBV5-1|TRBD2|.|TRBJ2-3
CASSDGLAGVDTQYF
TGCGCCAGCAGCGACGGACTAGCGGGAGTGGATACGCAGTATTTT
>TRBV2|.|.|TRBJ2-2
CASNLEVTGELFF
TGTGCCAGCAACCTGGAGGTTACCGGGGAGCTGTTTTTT
>TRBV5-5|TRBD2|.|TRBJ2-2
CASSLLFSGRNTGELFF
TGTGCCAGCAGCTTGCTCTTTAGCGGGAGAAACACCGGGGAGCTGTTTTTT
>TRBV7-2|.|once|TRBJ1-2
CASSLDGSGVPTGYTF
TGTGCCAGCAGCTTAGACGGCTCCGGGGTTCCCACCGGCTACACCTTC
>TRBV5-1|TRBD2|.|TRBJ2-3
CASSPSGPSTDTQYF
TGCGCCAGCAGCCCTAGCGGACCTAGCACAGATACGCAGTATTTT
>TRBV7-9|.|.|TRBJ2-1
CASSFGSTDYNEQFF
TGTGCCAGCAGCTTCGGGTCGACGGACTACAATGAGCAGTTCTTC
>TRBV28|TRBD1|.|TRBJ2-3
CASIRQGGDTQYF
TGTGCCAGTATTAGACAGGGGGGAGATACGCAGTATTTT
>TRBV9|.|.|TRBJ2-1
CASSATANEQFF
TGTGCCAGCAGCGCGACAGCAAATGAGCAGTTCTTC